This T cell receptor (beta chain) was found in a study of blood T cell repertoires in COVID-19. Libraries were prepared by immunoSEQ multiplex PCR; TCRdb keeps only in-frame clonotypes and omits some of them. Counted here are 350,000 or so clones, roughly 86% occurring once; the ten biggest clones make up about 10%. V was pared by 1 base and J by 0 bases, with 3 bases of the junction left unmatched. CDR1 and CDR2 (germline): SGHVS, FQNEAQ. The CDR3 has 15 amino acids. The Seattle patients joined while their infection was active and were tracked longitudinally afterward. The sample was peripheral blood. The receptor was isolated from a woman in her twenties or thirties with COVID-19, enrolled during active disease. V usage is TRBV7-8 and J usage is TRBJ2-7; the match to TRBD1 covers 7 bases. The CDR3 coding sequence is TGTGCCAGCAGCTTAGATGGGACAGCCTCCTACGAGCAGTACTTC. As protein: CASSLDGTASYEQYF. Full variable domain (rest looked up from reference TRBV7-8 and TRBJ2-7): GAGVSQSPRYKVAKRGQDVALRCDPISGHVSLFWYQQALGQGPEFLTYFQNEAQLDKSGLPSDRFFAERPEGSVSTLKIQRTQQEDSAVYLCASSLDGTASYEQYFGPGTRLTVT.